What follows are 14 T cell receptor beta chains derived from one specimen sequenced in a study of cytomegalovirus exposure and HLA in healthy donors. In the PCR, 60 Vbeta and 13 Jbeta primers were used. TCRdb's copy holds only in-frame clones and misses some; the assay was immunoSEQ multiplex PCR. The data show approximately 100,000 clones, around four fifths seen once. The sample was PBMCs. The receptor set was obtained from a man aged 50 to 60 in good health and CMV-seronegative.

The chain carries TRBV30 and TRBJ1-6, with a weak D call TRBD1 (5 bases). The ends were cut back, 4 bases at V and 2 bases at J, with 9 bases in the middle. The CDR3 extends over 14 amino acids. Per the germline V gene, CDR1 is GTSNPN and CDR2 is SVGIG (reference sequence). The CDR3 nucleotides read TGTGCCTGGATGGGAGGGGCCTATAATTCACCCCTCCACTTT. Residues: CAWMGGAYNSPLHF.

CDR3 bases: TGCAGCGTTGCGGACAGGTTGGATAATGAAAAACTGTTTTTT. Its protein is CSVADRLDNEKLFF. This rearrangement joins TRBV29-1 to TRBJ1-4; 7 bases are shared with TRBD1. The germline CDR1 and CDR2 sequences are SQVTM and ANQGSEA. The CDR3 contains 14 residues. Trimming at V came to 4 bases and at J to 4 bases, leaving 6 bases not matched to a gene.

The rearrangement links TRBV15 to TRBJ2-7; the match to TRBD1 covers 7 bases. V dropped 6 bases and J dropped 3; count of bases not matched to a gene: 14. Germline V CDR1 and CDR2: LNHNV, YYDKDF (reference sequence). This CDR3 spans 16 amino acids. The CDR3, as DNA: TGTGCCACCAGTAGGCTGGTGTCGGGACAGATCTACGAGCAGTACTTC. Translation: CATSRLVSGQIYEQYF.

There are a few counts of this clone. This chain joins TRBV6-1 and TRBJ1-5; TRBD1 matches at 9 bases. V lost 6 bases and J lost 3; bases outside the gene matches: 3. Looked up from germline, CDR1 is MNHNS and CDR2 is SASEGT. The CDR3 has 14 residues. CDR3 sequence: CASRWTGDNQPQHF. The CDR3 DNA sequence: TGTGCCAGCAGATGGACAGGGGACAATCAGCCCCAGCATTTT.

This chain connects TRBV7-2 to TRBJ1-2; 8 positions match TRBD1. J lost 2 bases, V lost 6 bases, and 2 bases had no gene match. This CDR3 region has 13 residues. From germline, CDR1 is SGHTA and CDR2 FQGNSA. The CDR3 sequence is CASRNRGNYGYTF. The CDR3, as DNA: TGTGCCAGCAGGAACAGGGGGAACTATGGCTACACCTTC. Full variable domain (outside the CDR3, taken from reference TRBV7-2 and TRBJ1-2): GAGVSQSPSNKVTEKGKDVELRCDPISGHTALYWYRQSLGQGLEFLIYFQGNSAPDKSGLPSDRFSAERTGGSVSTLTIQRTQQEDSAVYLCASRNRGNYGYTFGSGTRLTVV.

This sequence joins TRBV5-1 and TRBJ2-5; D unresolved. The germline CDR1 and CDR2 sequences are SGHRS and YFSETQ. The CDR3 consists of 17 residues. The ends were cut back, 0 bases at V and 5 bases at J, with 20 bases in the middle. The CDR3 coding sequence is TGCGCCAGCAGCTTGGCCGTTCTGGGTGGAGTGAGGGAGACCCAGTACTTC. Its translation: CASSLAVLGGVRETQYF.

The chain joins TRBV7-8 to TRBJ1-6; D gene ambiguous. V was shortened by 4 bases and J by 7 bases, with 2 bases between the two germline ends. The CDR3 is 11 amino acids. CDR1 and CDR2 (germline): SGHVS, FQNEAQ. CDR3 amino acids: CASSSNSPLHF. In nucleotides, the CDR3 is TGTGCCAGCAGCTCAAATTCACCCCTCCACTTT.

The genes are TRBV2 and TRBJ2-1, with D perhaps TRBD1 (6 bases). The V gene lost 6 bases and the J gene lost 6 bases, with 12 bases spanning the gap. Germline V CDR1 and CDR2: SNHLY, FYNNEI. CDR3 length: 13 amino acids. CDR3 DNA sequence: TGTGCCAGCAGGCCGGACAGCCCCAATGAGCAGTTCTTC. The encoded protein is CASRPDSPNEQFF.

The rearrangement uses TRBV29-1 and TRBJ2-5; 8 bases are shared with TRBD2. With V trimmed by 2 bases and J by 5 bases, 10 bases remained unmatched. Germline values: CDR1 SQVTM, CDR2 ANQGSEA. The CDR3 consists of 15 residues. The CDR3: CSVESRGGAGETQYF. The CDR3, as DNA: TGCAGCGTTGAATCTCGGGGGGGGGCCGGTGAGACCCAGTACTTC.

V is TRBV7-2 and J is TRBJ1-6; D gene unclear. V shed 1 base and J shed 10 bases, with 14 bases lying between them. The CDR3 has 15 amino acids. Germline V gene data show CDR1 as SGHTA and CDR2 as FQGNSA. This CDR3 reads CASSLEGGFNSPLHF. The CDR3 DNA sequence: TGTGCCAGCAGCTTAGAGGGAGGGTTTAACTCACCCCTCCACTTT.

The chain uses TRBV19 and TRBJ2-1, with 7 bases aligning to TRBD2. Trimming at V came to 2 bases and at J to 7 bases, leaving 5 bases not matched to a gene. The CDR3 runs 14 residues. The germline gives CDR1 LNHDA, CDR2 SQIVND (reference sequence). CDR3 bases: TGTGCCAGTAGTATATTAGGGACTATGAATGAGCAGTTCTTC. It codes for CASSILGTMNEQFF.

The V gene is TRBV5-1, the J gene TRBJ2-2, with D maybe TRBD1 (5 bases). Looked up from germline, CDR1 is SGHRS and CDR2 is YFSETQ. V lost 4 bases to trimming and J lost 0 bases, with 10 bases between them. This CDR3 region has 15 residues. The CDR3 DNA follows: TGCGCCAGCAGCCTACAGGCCCCGAACACCGGGGAGCTGTTTTTT. Translation gives CASSLQAPNTGELFF.

The CDR3 coding sequence is TGTGCCAGCAGCTTAAGTCGGGGGGCCGAGCAGTACGTC. Its translation is CASSLSRGAEQYV. The chain links TRBV13 to TRBJ2-7; D possibly corresponds to TRBD2 (7 bases). V was clipped by 2 bases and J by 6 bases, with 11 bases between them. Looked up from germline, CDR1 is PRHDT and CDR2 is FYEKMQ (reference sequence). The CDR3 spans 13 residues.

The chain couples TRBV15 to TRBJ1-2; a possible D gene is TRBD1 (5 bases). The CDR3 extends over 14 amino acids. CDR1 LNHNV and CDR2 YYDKDF come from the germline V gene (reference sequence). Trimming shortened V by 0 bases and J by 5 bases, and 10 bases separated the two germline ends. The CDR3 spells CATSREEGRYGYTF. CDR3 bases: TGTGCCACCAGCAGAGAAGAGGGGAGGTATGGCTACACCTTC. Looking up the rest from reference TRBV15 and TRBJ1-2 gives the full variable domain: DAMVIQNPRYQVTQFGKPVTLSCSQTLNHNVMYWYQQKSSQAPKLLFHYYDKDFNNEADTPDNFQSRRPNTSFCFLDIRSPGLGDTAMYLCATSREEGRYGYTFGSGTRLTVV.